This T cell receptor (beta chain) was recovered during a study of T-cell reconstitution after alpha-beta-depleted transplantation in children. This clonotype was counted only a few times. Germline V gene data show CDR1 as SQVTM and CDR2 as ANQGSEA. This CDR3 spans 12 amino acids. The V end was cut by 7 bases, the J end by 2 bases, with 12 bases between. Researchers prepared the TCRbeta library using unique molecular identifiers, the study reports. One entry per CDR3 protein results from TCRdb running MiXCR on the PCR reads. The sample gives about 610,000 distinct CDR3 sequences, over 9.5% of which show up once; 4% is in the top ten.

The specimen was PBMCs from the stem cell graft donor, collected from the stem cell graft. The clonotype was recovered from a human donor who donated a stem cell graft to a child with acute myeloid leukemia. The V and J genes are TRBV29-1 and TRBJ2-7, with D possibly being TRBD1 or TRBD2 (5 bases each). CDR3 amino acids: CSGGATAYEQYF. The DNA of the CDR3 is TGCAGCGGAGGGGCTACCGCCTACGAGCAGTACTTC.